This TCR beta chain emerged from a study of vaccination and CD4 T cells after COVID-19. Once obtained from cultured CD4+ T cells, the DNA was sequenced using the Oncomine TCR Beta short-read assay. TCRdb reprocessed the PCR reads with MiXCR, giving one entry per CDR3 protein. The repertoire has some 12,000 distinct CDR3 sequences, roughly two thirds of them found once; the top ten carry 26%. V was pared by 1 base and J by 7 bases, with 7 bases between. This CDR3 is built from 12 residues. From germline, CDR1 is LNHNV and CDR2 YYDKDF (reference sequence). This clonotype was seen only a few times. Its cognate antigen is unknown. Treatment reported: approximately 9-day PBMC culture with coronavirus spike peptide pools or control peptides (ViraFEST assay).

The genes are TRBV15 and TRBJ1-2; D remains unclear. The starting material was CD4+ T cells from blood, cultured in vitro, obtained before SARS-CoV-2 vaccination. The TCR was taken from a human donor who had recovered from COVID-19. The CDR3 bases are TGTGCCACCAGCAGAGTGGCGGGTGGCTACACCTTC. It translates to CATSRVAGGYTF.